This TCR beta chain was documented in a study of blood T cells in healthy people across ages. This CDR3 is 14 amino acids long. CDR1 and CDR2 (germline): SQVTM, ANQGSEA. Next came a second PCR, run for about 6 to 12 cycles, which used a sample-barcoded 5' primer along with a J-beta primer mix. TCRdb ran MiXCR on the 5' RACE reads and lists one entry per CDR3 protein. This sample has roughly 1,100,000 distinct CDR3 sequences, with 20% to 25% found just once. On this clonotype itself: Its target is unknown. One end of the junction is discordant with germline, which a read error may explain.

Points from the study as a whole: It was the long-lived donors that had more naive CD4+ cells and higher diversity than aged donors.

The data also belong to a second study, concerning T cells of mothers and their children. That report notes: cDNA was made from all extracted RNA, approximately 1.4 ug per 15 ul. Second-round PCR products received sample barcodes and 2-4 random nucleotides from the M1S primer.

The sample was blood. The chain is built from TRBV29-1 and TRBJ2-7; D remains ambiguous. This clonotype was obtained from a girl aged 2 to 9 in good health. The CDR3 region has the DNA TGCAGCATTGAAGGTGTTACTGGGAACTACGAGCAGTACTTC. Translated, it gives CSIEGVTGNYEQYF.